One and the same sample provided the 25 T cell receptor beta chains below, sequenced in a study of shared clonotypes between healthy human individuals (dated by TCRdb to about 2020). The library was obtained by the immunoSEQ multiplex PCR assay. What TCRdb holds here is the immuneACCESS table cut down to in-frame rearrangements. Part of the clones is not present; checked against another copy, under half of the missing clones reflect an unresolved V gene, and the others are unexplained. The sample table lists some 2.1 million clones, roughly 94% of them with a count of one. More than 0.1% of the sample lies in the top ten. The sequenced sample consisted of naive CD4+ T cells sorted from blood. The cell subset or site label of this sample denotes: CD45RA+ positively selected. These receptors originate from a man between 18 and 35 years old in good health.

The V gene is TRBV6-6, the J gene TRBJ2-7; 11 bases match TRBD2. CDR3 length: 14 amino acids. The J segment lost 6 bases and the V segment lost 4 bases, leaving 5 bases of the junction unmatched. CDR1 and CDR2 (germline): MNHNY, SVGAGI (reference sequence). The CDR3 bases are TGTGCCAGCAGTTTCATCCTAGCGGGAGGCGAGCAGTACTTC. Its translation is CASSFILAGGEQYF.

With regard to this clone: Other DNA sequences in the sample encode the same CDR3. The V call is TRBV5-1, the J call TRBJ2-7; D not certain. V was cut by 0 bases and J by 0 bases, with 10 bases left in between. The CDR3 runs 15 residues. Germline CDR1 SGHRS, CDR2 YFSETQ. CDR3 sequence (DNA): TGCGCCAGCAGCTTGGGAGGCTCCAGCTCCTACGAGCAGTACTTC. This gives the protein CASSLGGSSSYEQYF. The whole variable domain, filled in from reference TRBV5-1 and TRBJ2-7, reads KAGVTQTPRYLIKTRGQQVTLSCSPISGHRSVSWYQQTPGQGLQFLFEYFSETQRNKGNFPGRFSGRQFSNSRSEMNVSTLELGDSALYLCASSLGGSSSYEQYFGPGTRLTVT.

With respect to this clone: The junction differs from germline at one of its ends, possibly a read error. The V and J genes are TRBV18 and TRBJ2-5, with D perhaps being TRBD1 or TRBD2 (5 bases each). Germline assignment: CDR1 KGHSH and CDR2 LQKENI. The CDR3 runs to 18 residues. CDR3 amino acids: CTSSRFPSGQAIRETQYF. CDR3 DNA: TGTACCAGCTCTCGGTTCCCCTCGGGGCAGGCGATTCGGGAGACCCAGTACTTC.

The rearrangement uses TRBV10-3 and TRBJ2-3; either TRBD1 or TRBD2 may fit D (5 bases each). Trimming removed 4 bases from V and 2 bases from J, with 13 bases in between. This CDR3 contains 15 residues. Germline lookup yields CDR1 ENHRY and CDR2 SYGVKD. The CDR3, as DNA: TGTGCCATCAGTGGGGACGGGTTTTACACAGATACGCAGTATTTT. This sequence encodes CAISGDGFYTDTQYF.

The table lists this clone with a count of one. Additional DNA sequences in this sample encode the identical CDR3. This chain links TRBV7-9 with TRBJ2-4; D may match TRBD1 or TRBD2 (5 bases each). Germline-derived CDR1 and CDR2 are SEHNR and FQNEAQ (reference sequence). CDR3 size: 14 residues. V shed 0 bases and J shed 8 bases, with 11 bases lying between them. CDR3 DNA sequence: TGTGCCAGCAGCTTAGCAGGGGCGAGGGACATTCAGTACTTC. It specifies CASSLAGARDIQYF. Full variable domain (outside the CDR3, taken from reference TRBV7-9 and TRBJ2-4): DTGVSQNPRHKITKRGQNVTFRCDPISEHNRLYWYRQTLGQGPEFLTYFQNEAQLEKSRLLSDRFSAERPKGSFSTLEIQRTEQGDSAMYLCASSLAGARDIQYFGAGTRLSVL.

This sequence joins TRBV4-1 and TRBJ1-6; possibly TRBD1 for D (6 bases). This CDR3 is 16 amino acids long. Germline V gives CDR1 MGHRA, CDR2 YSYEKL. V was cut by 4 bases and J by 9 bases, with 19 bases left in between. CDR3 residues: CASSLIVGAVGSPLHF. In nucleotides, the CDR3 is TGCGCCAGCAGCCTGATCGTGGGGGCGGTTGGTTCACCCCTCCACTTT.

The genes are TRBV28 and TRBJ2-5, with D possibly matching TRBD2 (6 bases). This CDR3 has 13 residues. Germline assignment: CDR1 MDHEN and CDR2 SYDVKM. CDR3 residues: CAASGGAEETQYF. The CDR3 DNA follows: TGTGCTGCCTCGGGCGGGGCAGAAGAGACCCAGTACTTC.

V is TRBV6-5 and J is TRBJ2-7; D possibly matches TRBD1 or TRBD2 (7 bases each). V was clipped by 5 bases and J by 2 bases, with 16 bases between them. This CDR3 is 15 amino acids long. The germline V gene has CDR1 MNHEY and CDR2 SVGAGI. The CDR3 sequence is CASSRPGGGAYEQYF. Written as DNA, the CDR3 is TGTGCCAGCAGTCGGCCAGGGGGAGGGGCCTACGAGCAGTACTTC.

V gene TRBV19 combines with J gene TRBJ1-1; D perhaps matches TRBD1 (6 bases). CDR1 LNHDA and CDR2 SQIVND come from the germline V gene (reference sequence). CDR3 length equals 14 residues. V was trimmed by 3 bases and J by 1 base, leaving 9 bases between them. CDR3 nucleotide sequence: TGTGCCAGTAGTATTTTGGACAGGAACACTGAAGCTTTCTTT. Its protein product is CASSILDRNTEAFF. Combining the CDR3 with reference TRBV19 and TRBJ1-1 gives the whole variable domain DGGITQSPKYLFRKEGQNVTLSCEQNLNHDAMYWYRQDPGQGLRLIYYSQIVNDFQKGDIAEGYSVSREKKESFPLTVTSAQKNPTAFYLCASSILDRNTEAFFGQGTRLTVV.

The gene calls are TRBV4-2 and TRBJ2-5, with D unclear. The CDR3 consists of 16 residues. Germline lookup yields CDR1 LGHNA and CDR2 YNFKEQ. Between the trimmed V and J ends, which lost 1 base and 3 bases, there was a span of 15 bases. CDR3 region: CASSQVFQSREETQYF. CDR3 sequence (DNA): TGTGCCAGCAGCCAAGTGTTCCAGTCCCGTGAAGAGACCCAGTACTTC.

CDR3 nucleotides: TGTGCCAGCAGCTTAGACGGGCTCTCCGAGCAGTACTTC. Amino acid sequence: CASSLDGLSEQYF. The chain has TRBV7-6 and TRBJ2-7; no clear D. Trimming took off 1 base at V and 6 bases at J, with 10 bases between the two ends. Per the germline V gene, CDR1 is SGHVS and CDR2 is FNYEAQ. The length of the CDR3 is 13 residues.

The gene calls are TRBV19 and TRBJ1-6; 7 bases align to TRBD1. Germline values: CDR1 LNHDA, CDR2 SQIVND (reference sequence). The V segment lost 5 bases and the J segment 4 bases; nucleotides outside the gene matches: 5. The CDR3 is 15 residues long. CDR3: CASSFGTDYNSPLHF. The CDR3 bases are TGTGCCAGTAGTTTCGGGACAGATTATAATTCACCCCTCCACTTT. The variable domain in full, completed from reference TRBV19 and TRBJ1-6, reads DGGITQSPKYLFRKEGQNVTLSCEQNLNHDAMYWYRQDPGQGLRLIYYSQIVNDFQKGDIAEGYSVSREKKESFPLTVTSAQKNPTAFYLCASSFGTDYNSPLHFGNGTRLTVT.

This clone was counted only a few times. V and J are TRBV29-1 and TRBJ2-3, with D unresolved. The CDR3 is 12 residues long. V lost 1 base and J lost 2, with 4 bases in between. Germline V gene data show CDR1 as SQVTM and CDR2 as ANQGSEA. The CDR3 loop reads CSVEGNTDTQYF. The CDR3 DNA sequence: TGCAGCGTTGAAGGGAACACAGATACGCAGTATTTT.

The chain's CDR3 is CASSLGQVSLGNTIYF. The CDR3 DNA reads TGCGCCAGCAGCTTGGGACAGGTCTCTCTCGGAAACACCATATATTTT. V usage is TRBV5-1 and J usage is TRBJ1-3; a weak D match, TRBD1 (6 bases). CDR1 is SGHRS, CDR2 YFSETQ, per germline. V was trimmed by 0 bases and J by 4 bases, leaving 14 bases between them. The CDR3 covers 16 residues.

The chain uses TRBV9 and TRBJ2-1; the match to TRBD2 covers 8 bases. Germline V lookup: CDR1 SGDLS, CDR2 YYNGEE. This CDR3 is 17 amino acids long. With 2 bases clipped from V and 0 bases from J, the junction kept 7 bases outside the gene matches. CDR3 sequence reads: CASSVIAGRSSYNEQFF. CDR3 sequence (DNA): TGTGCCAGCAGCGTCATAGCGGGAAGGAGCTCCTACAATGAGCAGTTCTTC.

This sequence joins TRBV10-3 and TRBJ2-3; 13 bases fit TRBD2. The V segment lost 0 bases and the J segment 4 bases; nucleotides outside the gene matches: 7. CDR1 and CDR2 from the germline V gene are ENHRY and SYGVKD. This CDR3 comprises 18 residues. The CDR3 sequence: CAISESTSGRVSPDTQYF. CDR3 bases: TGTGCCATCAGTGAGTCAACTAGCGGGAGGGTATCCCCAGATACGCAGTATTTT.

The chain couples TRBV30 to TRBJ1-5, with D hard to call. CDR1 and CDR2 from the germline V gene are GTSNPN and SVGIG (reference sequence). There are 15 residues in the CDR3. The ends were cut back, 0 bases at V and 4 bases at J, with 13 bases in the middle. The CDR3: CAWSVGIQSNQPQHF. CDR3 nucleotide sequence: TGTGCCTGGAGTGTGGGAATACAGTCTAATCAGCCCCAGCATTTT.

This clone was detected only once. This chain links TRBV19 with TRBJ1-6; no reliable D call. Germline CDR1 is LNHDA and CDR2 is SQIVND (reference sequence). V was clipped by 5 bases and J by 5 bases, with 13 bases between them. The CDR3 contains 15 residues. CDR3 in DNA: TGTGCCAGTAGTTCCTTTCTAGCAGATAATTCACCCCTCCACTTT. Encoded protein: CASSSFLADNSPLHF.

The V call is TRBV7-2, the J call TRBJ2-5, with 10 bases lining up with TRBD2. CDR1 SGHTA and CDR2 FQGNSA come from the germline V gene. The CDR3 is 15 amino acids. V gave up 5 bases and J gave up 6 bases; unmatched junction bases: 9. CDR3 residues: CASSPGLAAGQTQYF. The CDR3 nucleotides are TGTGCCAGCAGCCCCGGACTAGCGGCGGGGCAGACCCAGTACTTC.

As concerns this clone: The identical CDR3 is also encoded by other nucleotide sequences in the sample. The chain is built from TRBV29-1 and TRBJ2-3, with TRBD2 matching 9 bases. The CDR3 runs to 14 residues. Germline CDR1 reads SQVTM; CDR2 reads ANQGSEA. The V and J ends lost 4 bases and 1 base, in that order; junction bases with no gene match: 3. CDR3: CSVGSGGRTDTQYF. In DNA, the CDR3 is TGCAGCGTTGGCAGCGGGGGGCGCACAGATACGCAGTATTTT.

Notes on this clone: Additional DNA sequences in this sample encode the identical CDR3. The rearrangement uses TRBV11-2 and TRBJ1-1; 10 positions match TRBD1. This CDR3 comprises 14 residues. Germline V lookup: CDR1 SGHAT, CDR2 FQNNGV. V shed 5 bases, J shed 1 base, and the junction held 1 base outside the gene matches. The CDR3 region is CASSRDRGNTEAFF. The CDR3 DNA reads as TGTGCCAGCAGCCGGGACAGGGGGAACACTGAAGCTTTCTTT.

This chain uses TRBV5-4 with TRBJ1-1; maybe TRBD1 (5 bases). CDR3 length: 11 amino acids. The germline gives CDR1 SGHNT, CDR2 YYREEE (reference sequence). Between the trimmed V and J ends, which lost 6 bases and 6 bases, there was a span of 9 bases. In nucleotides, the CDR3 is TGTGCCAGCAAAGGGGTGGCTGAAGCTTTCTTT. It yields the protein CASKGVAEAFF. Full variable domain (remainder filled in from reference TRBV5-4 and TRBJ1-1): ETGVTQSPTHLIKTRGQQVTLRCSSQSGHNTVSWYQQALGQGPQFIFQYYREEENGRGNFPPRFSGLQFPNYSSELNVNALELDDSALYLCASKGVAEAFFGQGTRLTVV.

This chain uses TRBV5-1 with TRBJ2-2; D not resolved. Germline CDR1 is SGHRS and CDR2 is YFSETQ. CDR3 length equals 13 residues. V was clipped by 0 bases and J by 8 bases, with 8 bases between them. CDR3: CASSLVERGELFF. For the CDR3, the DNA is TGCGCCAGCAGCTTGGTGGAAAGGGGGGAGCTGTTTTTT.

The chain has TRBV7-9 and TRBJ1-1; the match to TRBD1 covers 8 bases. Germline CDR1 reads SEHNR; CDR2 reads FQNEAQ (reference sequence). Trimming took 5 bases from V and 6 from J; bases not matched to a gene: 8. The CDR3 sequence is 14 residues long. The CDR3 nucleotides are TGTGCCAGCAGCGTAGGACAGGGAGGGGCTGAAGCTTTCTTT. As protein: CASSVGQGGAEAFF. The full variable domain, completed using reference TRBV7-9 and TRBJ1-1, is DTGVSQNPRHKITKRGQNVTFRCDPISEHNRLYWYRQTLGQGPEFLTYFQNEAQLEKSRLLSDRFSAERPKGSFSTLEIQRTEQGDSAMYLCASSVGQGGAEAFFGQGTRLTVV.

The genes are TRBV23-1 and TRBJ2-7; 11 bases agree with TRBD1. TRBV23-1 carries the ORF label, with uncertain function. Trimming at V came to 0 bases and at J to 4 bases, leaving 11 bases not matched to a gene. The CDR3 length is 18 residues. CDR3: CASSQSLPGQGVRYEQYF. DNA for the CDR3: TGCGCCAGCAGTCAATCATTACCGGGACAGGGGGTAAGGTACGAGCAGTACTTC.